This T cell receptor beta chain derives from a study of metastatic and nonmetastatic thyroid tumors. Overall study context: Peripheral blood and tumor or nodule samples from malignant and benign thyroid patients were compared. General study results and limits: Patients with malignant thyroid tumors reportedly had significantly higher TCR beta diversity than those with benign nodules, in blood and tumor.

Original analysis: What underpinned the distant-metastasis classifier for papillary thyroid cancer was the set of CDR3 differences across clinicopathological groups. TCRdb used MiXCR to call clones anew from the PCR reads. V and J calls and clone size were set by TCRdb, not the authors. The sample gives some 8,000 clones, around 40% of which show up once; 33% is in the top ten. This clone is medium-sized in the sample. The antigen remains unidentified. This CDR3 has 12 residues. Looked up from germline, CDR1 is DFQATT and CDR2 is SNEGSKA (reference sequence). The germline V and J ends were trimmed by 4 bases and 2 bases, with 7 bases remaining between them. Patients were all untreated before their thyroid surgery.

The chain employs TRBV20-1 and TRBJ2-3; D is unresolved. The TCR was taken from a male donor with papillary thyroid cancer or a benign thyroid nodule (not recorded which). Some clones in this sample may be carry-over from other donors' samples. Material for sequencing was tumor tissue. The CDR3: CSATPNTDTQYF. The CDR3 nucleotides are TGCAGTGCTACCCCGAACACAGATACGCAGTATTTT.